The 6 T cell receptor beta chains below come from one sample, sequenced in a study of beta chain features in type 1 diabetes. Study-level results: TCRB CDR3 length was moderately but significantly reduced in all four CD4+ subsets of Type 1 diabetes patients.

The antigens for these receptors are not known. Every isolated RNA sample was fully reverse transcribed, so sequencing captured expressed TCRB transcripts. The protocol was immunoSEQ multiplex PCR, while the TCRdb copy is restricted to in-frame clones and leaves out a portion. Here the sample spans over 650,000 clones, around an eighth being singletons. Sequencing was done on a sample of naive CD4+ T cells from blood. The receptor set was obtained from a man between 18 and 35 years old with type 1 diabetes.

The chain carries TRBV7-2 and TRBJ1-6, with 7 nucleotides matching TRBD1. Germline trimming cut 5 bases from V and 4 bases from J; bases unmatched to any gene: 2. The CDR3 has 14 residues. From germline, CDR1 is SGHTA and CDR2 FQGNSA. CDR3 in amino acids: CASSPQGYNSPLHF. The CDR3 nucleotides are TGTGCCAGCAGCCCACAGGGGTATAATTCACCCCTCCACTTT.

The CDR3 nucleotides read TGTGCCAGCAGCCGGACAGAAAAGAACACTGAAGCTTTCTTT. This encodes CASSRTEKNTEAFF. The gene calls are TRBV9 and TRBJ1-1, with a possible D match to TRBD1 (6 bases). The CDR3 spans 14 residues. Trimming left V 4 bases short and J 1 base short, with 11 bases between. Germline CDR1 reads SGDLS; CDR2 reads YYNGEE.

The chain links TRBV27 to TRBJ1-2; 8 bases map to TRBD1. The CDR3 spans 14 residues. Germline trimming cut 2 bases from V and 4 bases from J; bases unmatched to any gene: 3. Germline V gives CDR1 MNHEY, CDR2 SMNVEV (reference sequence). This CDR3 reads CASSLTGGLYGYTF. CDR3 DNA: TGTGCCAGCAGTTTAACAGGGGGTCTCTATGGCTACACCTTC.

CDR3 sequence reads: CASSLEGGSGETQYF. The CDR3 bases are TGTGCCAGCAGCTTGGAGGGGGGAAGTGGCGAGACCCAGTACTTC. The V call is TRBV7-2, the J call TRBJ2-5; D is possibly TRBD1 or TRBD2 (6 bases each). Trimming took off 3 bases at V and 5 bases at J, with 16 bases between the two ends. The CDR3 runs 15 residues. Germline V gives CDR1 SGHTA, CDR2 FQGNSA.

The DNA for the CDR3 is TGTGCCAGCACCGCTCCTTCGTACAGGGTCGTAGACGAGCAGTACTTC. This encodes CASTAPSYRVVDEQYF. This chain connects TRBV7-9 to TRBJ2-7; tentatively, D is TRBD1 (6 bases). The CDR3 contains 16 residues. The germline V and J ends were trimmed by 7 bases and 5 bases, with 24 bases remaining between them. CDR1 is SEHNR, CDR2 FQNEAQ, per germline (reference sequence).

In its sample, this clone was seen a few times. The chain is built from TRBV29-1 and TRBJ1-2; D remains unclear. The V gene lost 1 base and the J gene lost 7 bases, with 16 bases spanning the gap. This CDR3 comprises 14 residues. Germline V gives CDR1 SQVTM, CDR2 ANQGSEA. CDR3 sequence (DNA): TGCAGCGTTGAAGTGGGTTCAGCGTCGGGTGGCTACACCTTC. It specifies CSVEVGSASGGYTF.